This TCR beta chain came from a study of T cells in localized non-small cell lung cancer. Profiled with immunoSEQ multiplex PCR; TCRdb holds only in-frame clones, not every one. Of roughly 30,000 clones listed, approximately 90% were seen once; the top ten hold roughly 28%. Study-level findings and limits: Without multi-region sequencing, intratumor heterogeneity could not be excluded. With higher T cell density in blood came longer overall survival. The greatest T cell clonality was found in uninvolved adjacent lung (higher than in tumor). There were a median roughly 62 of the top 100 tumor clones appearing in adjacent lung.

For this clone: Its antigen is undetermined.

This CDR3 comprises 13 residues. The V end was cut by 4 bases, the J end by 0 bases, with 4 bases between. Per the germline V gene, CDR1 is MNHNS and CDR2 is SASEGT. The starting material was peripheral blood, obtained before any cancer treatment. The rearrangement joins TRBV6-1 to TRBJ1-5; unclear D gene. The sequence derives from a female donor aged 60 or older with stage I lung adenocarcinoma. This chain's CDR3 is CASSGYSNQPQHF. Written as DNA, the CDR3 is TGTGCCAGCAGTGGATATAGCAATCAGCCCCAGCATTTT.